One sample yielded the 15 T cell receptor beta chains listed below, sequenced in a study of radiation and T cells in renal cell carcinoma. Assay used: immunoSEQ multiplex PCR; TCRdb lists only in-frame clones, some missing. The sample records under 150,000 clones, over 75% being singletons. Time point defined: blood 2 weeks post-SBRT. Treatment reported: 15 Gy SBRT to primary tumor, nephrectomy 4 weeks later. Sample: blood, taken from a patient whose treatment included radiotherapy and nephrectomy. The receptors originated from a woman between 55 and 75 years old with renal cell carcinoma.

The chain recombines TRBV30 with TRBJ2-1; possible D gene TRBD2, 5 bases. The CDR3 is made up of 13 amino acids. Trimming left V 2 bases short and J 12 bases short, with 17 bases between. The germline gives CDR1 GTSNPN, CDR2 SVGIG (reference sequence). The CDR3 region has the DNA TGTGCCTGGAGTCCCGGACGGGCCCGGGGGCAGTTCTTC. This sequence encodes CAWSPGRARGQFF.

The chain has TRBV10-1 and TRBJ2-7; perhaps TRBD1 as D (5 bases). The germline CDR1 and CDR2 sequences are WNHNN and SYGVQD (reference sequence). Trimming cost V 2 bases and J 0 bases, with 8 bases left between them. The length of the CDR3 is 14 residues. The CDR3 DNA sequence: TGCGCCAGCAGTGAGGGCAGGGTCTCCTACGAGCAGTACTTC. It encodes CASSEGRVSYEQYF.

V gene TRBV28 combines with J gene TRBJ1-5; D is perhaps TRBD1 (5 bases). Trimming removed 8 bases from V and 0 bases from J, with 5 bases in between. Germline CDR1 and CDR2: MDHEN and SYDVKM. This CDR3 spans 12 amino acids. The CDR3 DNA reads TGTGCCAGCGGGGGTAGCAATCAGCCCCAGCATTTT. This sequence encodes CASGGSNQPQHF.

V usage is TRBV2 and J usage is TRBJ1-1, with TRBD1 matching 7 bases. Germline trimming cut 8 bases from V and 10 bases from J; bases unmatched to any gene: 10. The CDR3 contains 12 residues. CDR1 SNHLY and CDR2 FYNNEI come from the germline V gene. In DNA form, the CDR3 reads TGTGCCAGCCGTGGAGGACAGGTACGAGCTTTCTTT. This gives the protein CASRGGQVRAFF.

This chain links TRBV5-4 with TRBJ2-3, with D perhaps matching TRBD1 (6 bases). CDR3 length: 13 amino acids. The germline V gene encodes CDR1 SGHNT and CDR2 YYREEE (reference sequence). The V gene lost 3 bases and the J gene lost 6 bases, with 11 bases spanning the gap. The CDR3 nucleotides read TGTGCCAGCAGCTCGAATCAGGGGGATACGCAGTATTTT. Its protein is CASSSNQGDTQYF.

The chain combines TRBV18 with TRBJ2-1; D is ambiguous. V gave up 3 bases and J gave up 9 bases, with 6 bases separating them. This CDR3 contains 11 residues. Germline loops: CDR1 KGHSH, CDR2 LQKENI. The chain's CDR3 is CASSPLGEQFF. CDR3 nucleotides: TGTGCCAGCTCACCGCTTGGTGAGCAGTTCTTC. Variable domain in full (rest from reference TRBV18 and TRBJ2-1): NAGVMQNPRHLVRRRGQEARLRCSPMKGHSHVYWYRQLPEEGLKFMVYLQKENIIDESGMPKERFSAEFPKEGPSILRIQQVVRGDSAAYFCASSPLGEQFFGPGTRLTVL.

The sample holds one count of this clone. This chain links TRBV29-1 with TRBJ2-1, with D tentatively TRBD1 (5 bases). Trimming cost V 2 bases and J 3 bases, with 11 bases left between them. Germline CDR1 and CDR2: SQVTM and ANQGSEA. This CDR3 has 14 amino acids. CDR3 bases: TGCAGCGTTGAACAGGGTAGGGTCTACAATGAGCAGTTCTTC. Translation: CSVEQGRVYNEQFF.

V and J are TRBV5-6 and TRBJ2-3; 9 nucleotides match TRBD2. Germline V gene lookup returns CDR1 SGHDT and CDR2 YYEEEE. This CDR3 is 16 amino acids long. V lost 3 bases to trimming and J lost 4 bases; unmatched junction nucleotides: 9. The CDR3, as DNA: TGTGCCAGCAGCTCCTCCGGGACTAGCCTCCCAGATACGCAGTATTTT. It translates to CASSSSGTSLPDTQYF.

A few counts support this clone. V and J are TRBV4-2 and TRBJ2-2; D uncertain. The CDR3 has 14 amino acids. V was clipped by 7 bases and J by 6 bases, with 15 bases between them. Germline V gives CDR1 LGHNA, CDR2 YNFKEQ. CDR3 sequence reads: CASTPEAWSGELFF. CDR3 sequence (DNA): TGTGCCAGCACTCCGGAAGCTTGGTCCGGGGAGCTGTTTTTT.

CDR3 residues: CASIRTSGRITSYNEQFF. For the CDR3, the DNA is TGTGCCAGCATTAGGACTAGCGGGAGAATTACTTCCTACAATGAGCAGTTCTTC. This rearrangement joins TRBV2 to TRBJ2-1; 13 positions agree with TRBD2. J lost 1 base, V lost 7 bases, and 10 bases had no gene match. CDR1 and CDR2 (germline): SNHLY, FYNNEI. The CDR3 sequence is 18 residues long.

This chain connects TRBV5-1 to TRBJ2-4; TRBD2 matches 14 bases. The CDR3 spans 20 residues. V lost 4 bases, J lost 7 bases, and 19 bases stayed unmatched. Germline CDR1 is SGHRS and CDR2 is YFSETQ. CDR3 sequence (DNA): TGCGCCAGCAGCCCTACCGGACTAGCGGGAGGTCCAGGCGGGGGGAACATTCAGTACTTC. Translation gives CASSPTGLAGGPGGGNIQYF. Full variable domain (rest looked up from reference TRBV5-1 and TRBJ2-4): KAGVTQTPRYLIKTRGQQVTLSCSPISGHRSVSWYQQTPGQGLQFLFEYFSETQRNKGNFPGRFSGRQFSNSRSEMNVSTLELGDSALYLCASSPTGLAGGPGGGNIQYFGAGTRLSVL.

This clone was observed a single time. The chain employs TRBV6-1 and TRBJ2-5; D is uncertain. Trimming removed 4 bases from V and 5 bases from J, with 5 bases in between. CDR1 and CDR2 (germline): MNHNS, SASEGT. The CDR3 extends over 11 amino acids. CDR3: CASSALETQYF. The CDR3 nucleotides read TGTGCCAGCAGTGCCCTGGAGACCCAGTACTTC.

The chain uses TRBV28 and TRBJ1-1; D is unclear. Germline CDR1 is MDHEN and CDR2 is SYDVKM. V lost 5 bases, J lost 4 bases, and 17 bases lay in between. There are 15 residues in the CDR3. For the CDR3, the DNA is TGTGCCAGCAGTCCACCCACCCGGGGAGGCACTGAAGCTTTCTTT. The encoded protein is CASSPPTRGGTEAFF.

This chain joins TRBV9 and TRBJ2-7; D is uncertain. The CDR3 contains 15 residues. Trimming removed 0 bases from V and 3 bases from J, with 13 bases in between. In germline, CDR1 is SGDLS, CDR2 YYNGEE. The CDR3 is CASSVGPDSDYEQYF. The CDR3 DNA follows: TGTGCCAGCAGCGTAGGGCCGGATTCGGACTACGAGCAGTACTTC. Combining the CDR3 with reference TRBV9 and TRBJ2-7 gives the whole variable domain DSGVTQTPKHLITATGQRVTLRCSPRSGDLSVYWYQQSLDQGLQFLIQYYNGEERAKGNILERFSAQQFPDLHSELNLSSLELGDSALYFCASSVGPDSDYEQYFGPGTRLTVT.

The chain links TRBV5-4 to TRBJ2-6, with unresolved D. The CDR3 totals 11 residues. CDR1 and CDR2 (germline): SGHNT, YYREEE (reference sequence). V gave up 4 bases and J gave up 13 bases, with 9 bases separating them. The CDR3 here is CASSSESVLTF. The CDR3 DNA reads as TGTGCCAGCAGCAGTGAGTCAGTCCTGACTTTC.